This T cell receptor beta chain was observed in a study of neoadjuvant anti-PD-1 for oral cavity cancer (dated by TCRdb to about 2021). General notes on the study: Before undergoing curative-intent surgical resection, most patients got three to four biweekly nivolumab doses at 3 mg/kg. Under RECIST 1.1, a patient counted as a responder if showing complete response, partial response or stable disease, and as a non-responder if showing progression. The parent correlative cohort had about 11 patients and a response rate of 33%. Patients without progression received a fourth nivolumab dose around day 43 and underwent definitive surgical resection on days 50-56. Study-level results and caveats: The TCR analyses had only three patients in each response group, and the authors called for validation in larger cohorts. Higher pretreatment blood TCRbeta clonality and lower post-treatment tumor TCRbeta clonality were correlated with higher pretreatment blood Treg/Th17 ratios. After neoadjuvant nivolumab, T cell clonality (Gini index) in PBMCs was significantly higher in non-responders than in responders.

PBMC libraries used mostly around 0.5 ug of input genomic DNA for deep sequencing, with six replicates per sample. The immunoSEQ hsTCRbeta kit was used to prepare TCRbeta libraries, following the manufacturer's instructions. Sequencing of the completed libraries took place using an Illumina NovaSeq 6000 S4 flow cell after they had been pooled to roughly 2.8 nM. In the paper's pipeline: Raw data preprocessing and quality control were performed with the immunoSEQ Analyzer. The analysis was restricted to productive rearrangements, with each unique CDR3 amino acid sequence defining a clonotype. Repertoire clonality was estimated as the Gini-Simpson index, which was calculated using the R package tcR. Student's t test was used to compare Gini indices, while Pearson correlation assessed associations with tumor size change. TCRdb obtained this table from immuneACCESS and retained in-frame rearrangements with V and J assigned. These tables miss some clones; where compared with another copy, unresolved V genes account for less than half of the shortfall, and the remainder is unexplained. Clonal size and the V and J genes are those of that table, whereas D and trimming came from the DNA. The sample data list some 13,000 clones, and 65% to 85% of these were observed just once. The ten largest clones represent 2.8% of the sample.

Sequences GTSNPN (CDR1) and SVGIG (CDR2) are obtained from the germline V gene (reference sequence). Spanning cysteine to phenylalanine, the CDR3 consists of 13 amino acids. The kept DNA is CDR3 alone, 39 bases in frame from the first base. The junction carries 11 bases between V and J, which are trimmed by 5 bases and 1 base respectively. Notes on this clone: Its antigen remains unidentified. No much larger clone is present one base from it, and per-base qualities are unavailable.

The label giving this sample's time point can be read as: after neoadjuvant nivolumab, at surgical resection. Patients had been newly diagnosed with stage II-IVA oral cavity squamous cell carcinoma, and no prior systemic or radiation treatment had been given to the patients. The cohort consisted of patients with HPV-negative, locally advanced oral cavity squamous cell carcinoma. Peripheral blood mononuclear cells were analyzed directly and were not maintained or expanded in culture. The samples were obtained from a longitudinal correlative study of a single-arm phase II trial testing neoadjuvant nivolumab in oral cavity squamous cell carcinoma. Subject-matched pre- and post-treatment PBMCs and tumors from three responders and three non-responders underwent genomic DNA-based TCRbeta sequencing. Peripheral blood mononuclear cells were collected before nivolumab treatment and were collected again after treatment, at the time of surgery. The Maxwell RSC DNA from Cells kit was used to isolate genomic DNA from PBMCs.

Recombination linked TRBV30 to TRBJ1-1, and TRBD1 may be the D gene, going by 6 matching bases. The receptor was isolated from a person between 35 and 79 years old with oral cavity squamous cell carcinoma. The specimen was PBMCs, collected after nivolumab (anti-PD-1) treatment. Here is the DNA: TGTGCCTGGGGACAGTCCACGAACACTGAAGCTTTCTTT. This is translated as CAWGQSTNTEAFF.